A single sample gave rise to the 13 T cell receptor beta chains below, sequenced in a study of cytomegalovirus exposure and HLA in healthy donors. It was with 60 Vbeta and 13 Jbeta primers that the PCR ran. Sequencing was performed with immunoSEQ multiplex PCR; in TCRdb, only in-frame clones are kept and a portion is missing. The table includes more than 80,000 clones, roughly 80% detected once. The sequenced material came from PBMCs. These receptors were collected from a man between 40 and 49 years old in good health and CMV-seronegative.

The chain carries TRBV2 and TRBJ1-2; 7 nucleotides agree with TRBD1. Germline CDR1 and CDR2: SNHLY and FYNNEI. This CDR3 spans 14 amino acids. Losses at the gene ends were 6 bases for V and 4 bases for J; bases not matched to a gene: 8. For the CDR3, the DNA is TGTGCCAGCAGAGACAGGGCTTCGAGCTATGGCTACACCTTC. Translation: CASRDRASSYGYTF.

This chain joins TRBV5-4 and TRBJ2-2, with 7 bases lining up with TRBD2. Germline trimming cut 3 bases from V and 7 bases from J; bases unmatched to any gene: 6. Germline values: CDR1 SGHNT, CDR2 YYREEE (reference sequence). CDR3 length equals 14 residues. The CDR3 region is CASSYGLVSGELFF. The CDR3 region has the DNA TGTGCCAGCAGCTACGGACTAGTCAGCGGGGAGCTGTTTTTT.

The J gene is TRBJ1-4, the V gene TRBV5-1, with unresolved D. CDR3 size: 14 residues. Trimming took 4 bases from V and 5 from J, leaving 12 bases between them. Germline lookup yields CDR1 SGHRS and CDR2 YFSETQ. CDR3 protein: CASSAPGTNEKLFF. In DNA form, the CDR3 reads TGCGCCAGCAGCGCACCAGGAACGAATGAAAAACTGTTTTTT.

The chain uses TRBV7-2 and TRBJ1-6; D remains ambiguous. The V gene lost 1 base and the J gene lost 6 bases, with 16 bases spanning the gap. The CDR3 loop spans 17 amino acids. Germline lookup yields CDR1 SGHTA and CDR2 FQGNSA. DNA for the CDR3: TGTGCCAGCAGCTTAGGTCCCGCGCCGGTCACTAATTCACCCCTCCACTTT. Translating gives CASSLGPAPVTNSPLHF.

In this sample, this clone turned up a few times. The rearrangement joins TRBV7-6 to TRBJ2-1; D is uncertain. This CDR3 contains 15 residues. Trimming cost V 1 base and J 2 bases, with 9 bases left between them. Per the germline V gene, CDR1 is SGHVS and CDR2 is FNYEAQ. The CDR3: CASSLGAAPYNEQFF. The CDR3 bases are TGTGCCAGCAGCTTAGGGGCCGCACCCTACAATGAGCAGTTCTTC.

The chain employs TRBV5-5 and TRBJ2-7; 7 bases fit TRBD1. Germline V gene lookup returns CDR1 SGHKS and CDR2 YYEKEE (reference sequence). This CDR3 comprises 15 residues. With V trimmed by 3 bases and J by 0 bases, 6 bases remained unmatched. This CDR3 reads CASSWDRLSSYEQYF. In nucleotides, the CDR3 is TGTGCCAGCAGCTGGGACAGACTAAGCTCCTACGAGCAGTACTTC.

In DNA form, the CDR3 reads TGTGCCAGCAGCGCAGAACCCAGGGGGCATTACTATGGCTACACCTTC. Its protein product is CASSAEPRGHYYGYTF. The chain employs TRBV9 and TRBJ1-2; the match to TRBD1 covers 8 bases. The CDR3 extends over 16 amino acids. V lost 3 bases, J lost 3 bases, and 10 bases stayed unmatched. Germline V gene sequence: CDR1 SGDLS, CDR2 YYNGEE.

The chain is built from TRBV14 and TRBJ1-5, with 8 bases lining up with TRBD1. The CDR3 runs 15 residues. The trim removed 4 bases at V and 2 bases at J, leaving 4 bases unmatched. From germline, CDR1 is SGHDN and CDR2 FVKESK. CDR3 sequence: CASSPRGQGNQPQHF. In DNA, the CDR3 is TGTGCCAGCAGCCCCCGGGGACAGGGCAATCAGCCCCAGCATTTT.

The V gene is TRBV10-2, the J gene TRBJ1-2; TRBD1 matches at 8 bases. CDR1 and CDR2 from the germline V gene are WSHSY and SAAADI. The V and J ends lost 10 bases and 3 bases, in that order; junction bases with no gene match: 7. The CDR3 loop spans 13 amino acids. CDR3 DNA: TGCGCCACCTCGGGACAGGTAGACTATGGCTACACCTTC. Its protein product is CATSGQVDYGYTF.

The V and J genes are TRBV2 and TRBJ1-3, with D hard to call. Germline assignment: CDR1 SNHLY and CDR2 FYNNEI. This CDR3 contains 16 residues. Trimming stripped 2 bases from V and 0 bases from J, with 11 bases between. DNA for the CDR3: TGTGCCAGCAGTGAATTAGGGAGAGGCTCTGGAAACACCATATATTTT. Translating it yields CASSELGRGSGNTIYF.

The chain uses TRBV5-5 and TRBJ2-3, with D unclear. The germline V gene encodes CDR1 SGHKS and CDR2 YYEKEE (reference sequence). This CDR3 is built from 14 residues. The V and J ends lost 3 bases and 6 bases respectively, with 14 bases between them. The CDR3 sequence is CASSSPLRSDTQYF. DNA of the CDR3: TGTGCCAGCAGCTCGCCCCTTCGTAGCGATACGCAGTATTTT.

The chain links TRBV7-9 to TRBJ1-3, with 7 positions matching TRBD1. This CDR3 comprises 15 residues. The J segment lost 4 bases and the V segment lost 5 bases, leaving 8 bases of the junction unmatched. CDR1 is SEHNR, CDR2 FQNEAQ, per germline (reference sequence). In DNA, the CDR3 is TGTGCCAGCAGCCCAGAGGGGGCGTGGGGAAACACCATATATTTT. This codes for CASSPEGAWGNTIYF.

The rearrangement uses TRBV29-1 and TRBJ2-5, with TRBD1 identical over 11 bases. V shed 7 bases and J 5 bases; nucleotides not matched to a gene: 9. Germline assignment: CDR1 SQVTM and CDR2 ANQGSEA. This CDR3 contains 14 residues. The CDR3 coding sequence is TGCAGCGGCGACCCAGGGACAGGGGGGGAGACCCAGTACTTC. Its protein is CSGDPGTGGETQYF.